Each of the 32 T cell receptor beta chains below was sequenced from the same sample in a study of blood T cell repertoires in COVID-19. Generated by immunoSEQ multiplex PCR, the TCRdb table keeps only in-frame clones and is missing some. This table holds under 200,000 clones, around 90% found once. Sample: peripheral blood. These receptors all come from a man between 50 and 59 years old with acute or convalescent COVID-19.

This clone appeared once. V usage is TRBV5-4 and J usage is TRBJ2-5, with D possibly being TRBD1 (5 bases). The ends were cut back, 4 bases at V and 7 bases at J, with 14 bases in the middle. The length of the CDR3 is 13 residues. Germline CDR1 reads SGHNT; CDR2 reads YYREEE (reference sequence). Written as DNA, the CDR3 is TGTGCCAGCAGCCCATCGACAGACGGGACCCAGTACTTC. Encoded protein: CASSPSTDGTQYF.

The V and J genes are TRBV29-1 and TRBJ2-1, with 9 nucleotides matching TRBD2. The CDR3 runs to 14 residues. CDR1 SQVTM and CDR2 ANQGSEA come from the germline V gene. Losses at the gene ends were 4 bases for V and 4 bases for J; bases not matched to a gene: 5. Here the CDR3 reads CSVVASGIYNEQFF. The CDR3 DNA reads TGCAGCGTTGTTGCTAGCGGGATTTACAATGAGCAGTTCTTC.

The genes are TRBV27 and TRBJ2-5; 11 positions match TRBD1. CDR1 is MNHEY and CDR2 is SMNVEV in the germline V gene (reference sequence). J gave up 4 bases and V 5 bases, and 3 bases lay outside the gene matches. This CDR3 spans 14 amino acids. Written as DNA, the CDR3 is TGTGCCAGCAGTGGACAGGGGGCACTAGAGACCCAGTACTTC. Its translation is CASSGQGALETQYF.

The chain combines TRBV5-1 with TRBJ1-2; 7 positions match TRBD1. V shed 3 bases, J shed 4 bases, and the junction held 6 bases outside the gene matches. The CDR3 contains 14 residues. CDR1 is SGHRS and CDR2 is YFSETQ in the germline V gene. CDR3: CASSSGQPIYGYTF. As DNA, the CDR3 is TGCGCCAGCAGCTCGGGACAGCCGATCTATGGCTACACCTTC.

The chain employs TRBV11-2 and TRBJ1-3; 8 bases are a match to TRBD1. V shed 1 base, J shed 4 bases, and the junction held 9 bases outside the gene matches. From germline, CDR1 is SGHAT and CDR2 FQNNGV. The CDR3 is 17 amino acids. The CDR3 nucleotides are TGTGCCAGCAGCTTAGGGGGCGGACAGGGCTCAGGAAACACCATATATTTT. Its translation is CASSLGGGQGSGNTIYF.

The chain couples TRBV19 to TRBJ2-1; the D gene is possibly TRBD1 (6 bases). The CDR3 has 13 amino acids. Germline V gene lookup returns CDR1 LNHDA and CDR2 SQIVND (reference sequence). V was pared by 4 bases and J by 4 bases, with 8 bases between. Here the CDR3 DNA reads TGTGCCAGTAGTAGCAGGGGTTACAATGAGCAGTTCTTC. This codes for CASSSRGYNEQFF.

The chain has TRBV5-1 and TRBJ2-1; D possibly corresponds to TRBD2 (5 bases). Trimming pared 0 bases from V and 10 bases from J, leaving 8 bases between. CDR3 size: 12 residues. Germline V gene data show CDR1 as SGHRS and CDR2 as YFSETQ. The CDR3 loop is CASSLGGREQFF. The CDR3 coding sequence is TGCGCCAGCAGCTTGGGCGGGCGCGAGCAGTTCTTC.

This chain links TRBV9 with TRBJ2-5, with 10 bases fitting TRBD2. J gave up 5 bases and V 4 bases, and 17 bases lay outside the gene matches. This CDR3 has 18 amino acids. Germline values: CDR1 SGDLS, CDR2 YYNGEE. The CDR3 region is CASSPKALAGVLWETQYF. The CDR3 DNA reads TGTGCCAGCAGCCCGAAGGCGCTAGCGGGAGTGTTATGGGAGACCCAGTACTTC.

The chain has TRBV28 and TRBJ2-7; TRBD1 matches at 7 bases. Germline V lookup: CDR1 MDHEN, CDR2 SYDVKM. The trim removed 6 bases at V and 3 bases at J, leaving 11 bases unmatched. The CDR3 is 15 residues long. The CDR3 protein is CASSPLDRAGYEQYF. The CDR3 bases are TGTGCCAGCAGCCCTCTCGACAGGGCGGGCTACGAGCAGTACTTC.

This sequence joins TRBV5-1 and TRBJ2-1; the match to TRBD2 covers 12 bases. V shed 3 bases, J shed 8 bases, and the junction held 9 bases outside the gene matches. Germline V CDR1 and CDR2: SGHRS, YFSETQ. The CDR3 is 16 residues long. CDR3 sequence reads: CASSSVETSGSDEQFF. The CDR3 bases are TGCGCCAGCAGCTCCGTAGAGACTAGCGGGAGCGATGAGCAGTTCTTC.

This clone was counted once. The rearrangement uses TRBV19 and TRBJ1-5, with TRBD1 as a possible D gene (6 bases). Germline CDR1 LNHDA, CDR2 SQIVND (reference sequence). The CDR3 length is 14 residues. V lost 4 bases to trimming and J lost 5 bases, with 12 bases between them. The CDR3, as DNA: TGTGCCAGTAGTAGGTCACAGGGATATCAGCCCCAGCATTTT. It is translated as CASSRSQGYQPQHF.

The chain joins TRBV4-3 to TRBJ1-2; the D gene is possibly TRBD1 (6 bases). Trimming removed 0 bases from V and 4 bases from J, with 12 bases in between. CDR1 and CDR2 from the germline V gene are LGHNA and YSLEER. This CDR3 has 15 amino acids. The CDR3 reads CASSQEEQGSYGYTF. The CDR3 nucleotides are TGCGCCAGCAGCCAAGAAGAACAGGGATCCTATGGCTACACCTTC.

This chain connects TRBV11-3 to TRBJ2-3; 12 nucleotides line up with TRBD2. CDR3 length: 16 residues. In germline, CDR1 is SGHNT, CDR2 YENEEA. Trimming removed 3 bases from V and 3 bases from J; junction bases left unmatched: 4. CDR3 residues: CASSFRTSGDTDTQYF. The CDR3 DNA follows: TGTGCCAGCAGCTTTCGGACTAGCGGGGATACAGATACGCAGTATTTT. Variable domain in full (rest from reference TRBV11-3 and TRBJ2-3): EAGVVQSPRYKIIEKKQPVAFWCNPISGHNTLYWYLQNLGQGPELLIRYENEEAVDDSQLPKDRFSAERLKGVDSTLKIQPAELGDSAVYLCASSFRTSGDTDTQYFGPGTRLTVL.

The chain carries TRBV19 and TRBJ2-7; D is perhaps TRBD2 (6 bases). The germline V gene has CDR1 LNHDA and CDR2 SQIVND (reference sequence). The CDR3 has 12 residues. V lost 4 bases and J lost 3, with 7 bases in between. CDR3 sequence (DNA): TGTGCCAGTAGTAGTAGCGGCTACGAGCAGTACTTC. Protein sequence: CASSSSGYEQYF.

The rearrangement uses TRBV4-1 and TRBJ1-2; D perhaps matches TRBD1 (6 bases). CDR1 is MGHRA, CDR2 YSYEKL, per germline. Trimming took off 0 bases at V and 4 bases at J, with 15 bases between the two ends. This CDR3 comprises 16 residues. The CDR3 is CASSQDGGGHSYGYTF. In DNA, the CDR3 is TGCGCCAGCAGCCAAGATGGGGGGGGGCATAGCTATGGCTACACCTTC.

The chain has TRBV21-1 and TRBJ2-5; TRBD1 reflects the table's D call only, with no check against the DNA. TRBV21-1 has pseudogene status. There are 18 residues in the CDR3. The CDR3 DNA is TGTGCCAGCAGCAAGCAGGGGTTATGGGGGACGAGGGGAGAGACCCAGTACTTC. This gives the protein CASSKQGLWGTRGETQYF.

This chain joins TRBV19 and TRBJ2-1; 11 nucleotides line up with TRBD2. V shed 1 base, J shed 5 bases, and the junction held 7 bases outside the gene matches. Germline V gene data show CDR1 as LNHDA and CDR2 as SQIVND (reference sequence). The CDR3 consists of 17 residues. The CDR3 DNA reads TGTGCCAGTAGTATAGGGTCTAGCGGGGGGCTTAACAATGAGCAGTTCTTC. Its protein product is CASSIGSSGGLNNEQFF.

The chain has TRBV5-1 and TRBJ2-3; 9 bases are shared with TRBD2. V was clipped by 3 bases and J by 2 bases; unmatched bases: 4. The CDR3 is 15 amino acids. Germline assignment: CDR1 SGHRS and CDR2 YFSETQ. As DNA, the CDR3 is TGCGCCAGCAGCTCTCGACTAGCGGACACAGATACGCAGTATTTT. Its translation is CASSSRLADTDTQYF.

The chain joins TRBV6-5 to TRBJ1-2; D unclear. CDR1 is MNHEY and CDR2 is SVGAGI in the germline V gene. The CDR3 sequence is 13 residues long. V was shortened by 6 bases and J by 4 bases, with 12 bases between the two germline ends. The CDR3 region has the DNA TGTGCCAGCAGCTGGGGTGCGGGCTATGGCTACACCTTC. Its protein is CASSWGAGYGYTF.

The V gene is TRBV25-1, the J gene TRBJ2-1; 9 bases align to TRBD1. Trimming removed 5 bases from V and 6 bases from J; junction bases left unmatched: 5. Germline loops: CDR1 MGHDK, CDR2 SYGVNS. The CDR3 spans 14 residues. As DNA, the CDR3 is TGTGCCAGCAGTAGGGGACAGGGTGTCAATGAGCAGTTCTTC. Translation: CASSRGQGVNEQFF.

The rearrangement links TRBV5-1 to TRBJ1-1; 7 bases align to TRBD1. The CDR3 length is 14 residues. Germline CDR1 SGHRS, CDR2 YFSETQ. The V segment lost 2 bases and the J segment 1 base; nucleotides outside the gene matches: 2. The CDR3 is CASSFGTENTEAFF. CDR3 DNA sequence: TGCGCCAGCAGCTTCGGGACAGAGAACACTGAAGCTTTCTTT. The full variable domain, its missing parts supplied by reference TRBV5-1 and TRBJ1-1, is KAGVTQTPRYLIKTRGQQVTLSCSPISGHRSVSWYQQTPGQGLQFLFEYFSETQRNKGNFPGRFSGRQFSNSRSEMNVSTLELGDSALYLCASSFGTENTEAFFGQGTRLTVV.

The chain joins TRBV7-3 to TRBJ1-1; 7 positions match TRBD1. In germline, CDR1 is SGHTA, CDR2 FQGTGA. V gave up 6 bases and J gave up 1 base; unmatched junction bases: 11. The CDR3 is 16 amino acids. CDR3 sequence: CASRSGPGTENTEAFF. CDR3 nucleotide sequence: TGTGCCAGCAGATCCGGTCCCGGGACAGAGAACACTGAAGCTTTCTTT.

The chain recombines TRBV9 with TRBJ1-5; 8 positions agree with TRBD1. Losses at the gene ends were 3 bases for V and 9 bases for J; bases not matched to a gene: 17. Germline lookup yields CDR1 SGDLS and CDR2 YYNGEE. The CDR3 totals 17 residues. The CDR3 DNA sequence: TGTGCCAGCAGCGCGAAAATCACAGGGGGACCACCTAGGCCCCAGCATTTT. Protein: CASSAKITGGPPRPQHF.

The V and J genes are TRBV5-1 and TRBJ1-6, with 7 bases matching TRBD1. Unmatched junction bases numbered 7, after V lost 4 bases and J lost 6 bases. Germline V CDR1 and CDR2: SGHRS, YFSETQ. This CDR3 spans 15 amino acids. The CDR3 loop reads CASSPRDSPNSPLHF. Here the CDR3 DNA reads TGCGCCAGCAGCCCCCGGGACAGCCCTAATTCACCCCTCCACTTT.

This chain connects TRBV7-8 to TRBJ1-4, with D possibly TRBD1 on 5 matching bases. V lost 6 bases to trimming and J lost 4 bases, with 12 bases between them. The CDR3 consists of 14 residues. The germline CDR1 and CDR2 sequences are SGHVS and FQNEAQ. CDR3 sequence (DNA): TGTGCCAGCAGTAAGACAGTCTATAATGAAAAACTGTTTTTT. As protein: CASSKTVYNEKLFF.

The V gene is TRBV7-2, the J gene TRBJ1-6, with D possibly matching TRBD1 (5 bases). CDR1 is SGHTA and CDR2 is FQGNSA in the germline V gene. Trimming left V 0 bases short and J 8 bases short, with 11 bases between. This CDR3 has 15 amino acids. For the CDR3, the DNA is TGTGCCAGCAGCTTAGCGGGGGGGGGATATTCACCCCTCCACTTT. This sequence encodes CASSLAGGGYSPLHF.

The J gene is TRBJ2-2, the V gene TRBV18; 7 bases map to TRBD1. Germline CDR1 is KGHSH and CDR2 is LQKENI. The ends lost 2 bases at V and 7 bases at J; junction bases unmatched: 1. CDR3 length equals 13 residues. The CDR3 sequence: CASSPNRGGELFF. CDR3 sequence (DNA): TGTGCCAGCTCACCAAACAGGGGCGGGGAGCTGTTTTTT.

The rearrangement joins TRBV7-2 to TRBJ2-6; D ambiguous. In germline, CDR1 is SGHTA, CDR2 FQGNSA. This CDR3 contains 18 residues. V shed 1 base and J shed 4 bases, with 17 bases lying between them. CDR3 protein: CASSLESPTIAGANVLTF. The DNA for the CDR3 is TGTGCCAGCAGCTTAGAATCCCCCACAATAGCCGGGGCCAACGTCCTGACTTTC.

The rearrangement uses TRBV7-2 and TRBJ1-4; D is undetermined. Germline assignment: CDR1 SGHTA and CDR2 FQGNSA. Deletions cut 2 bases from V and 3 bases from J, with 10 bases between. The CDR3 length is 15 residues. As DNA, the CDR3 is TGTGCCAGCAGCTTAAGTAGCGCATCTAATGAAAAACTGTTTTTT. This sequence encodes CASSLSSASNEKLFF. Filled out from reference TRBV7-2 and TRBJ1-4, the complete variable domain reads GAGVSQSPSNKVTEKGKDVELRCDPISGHTALYWYRQSLGQGLEFLIYFQGNSAPDKSGLPSDRFSAERTGGSVSTLTIQRTQQEDSAVYLCASSLSSASNEKLFFGSGTQLSVL.

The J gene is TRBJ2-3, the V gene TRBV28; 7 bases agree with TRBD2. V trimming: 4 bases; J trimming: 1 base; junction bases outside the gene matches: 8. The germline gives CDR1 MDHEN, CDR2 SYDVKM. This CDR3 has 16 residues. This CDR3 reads CASSSRLAGGTDTQYF. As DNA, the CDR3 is TGTGCCAGCAGTTCGCGACTAGCAGGAGGCACAGATACGCAGTATTTT. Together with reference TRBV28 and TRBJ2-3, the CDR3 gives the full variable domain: DVKVTQSSRYLVKRTGEKVFLECVQDMDHENMFWYRQDPGLGLRLIYFSYDVKMKEKGDIPEGYSVSREKKERFSLILESASTNQTSMYLCASSSRLAGGTDTQYFGPGTRLTVL.

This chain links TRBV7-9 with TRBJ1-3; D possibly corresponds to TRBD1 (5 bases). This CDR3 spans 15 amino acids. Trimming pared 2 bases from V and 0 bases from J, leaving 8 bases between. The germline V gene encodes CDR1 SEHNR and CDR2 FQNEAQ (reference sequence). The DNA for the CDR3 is TGTGCCAGCAGCTTAACGGGGGGCTCTGGAAACACCATATATTTT. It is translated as CASSLTGGSGNTIYF. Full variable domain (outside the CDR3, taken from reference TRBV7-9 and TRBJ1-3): DTGVSQNPRHKITKRGQNVTFRCDPISEHNRLYWYRQTLGQGPEFLTYFQNEAQLEKSRLLSDRFSAERPKGSFSTLEIQRTEQGDSAMYLCASSLTGGSGNTIYFGEGSWLTVV.

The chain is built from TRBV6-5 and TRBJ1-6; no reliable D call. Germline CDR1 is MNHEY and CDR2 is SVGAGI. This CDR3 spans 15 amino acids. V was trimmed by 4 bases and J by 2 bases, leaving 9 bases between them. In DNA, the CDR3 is TGTGCCAGCAGTTCGGGAGGACCCTATAATTCACCCCTCCACTTT. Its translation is CASSSGGPYNSPLHF.